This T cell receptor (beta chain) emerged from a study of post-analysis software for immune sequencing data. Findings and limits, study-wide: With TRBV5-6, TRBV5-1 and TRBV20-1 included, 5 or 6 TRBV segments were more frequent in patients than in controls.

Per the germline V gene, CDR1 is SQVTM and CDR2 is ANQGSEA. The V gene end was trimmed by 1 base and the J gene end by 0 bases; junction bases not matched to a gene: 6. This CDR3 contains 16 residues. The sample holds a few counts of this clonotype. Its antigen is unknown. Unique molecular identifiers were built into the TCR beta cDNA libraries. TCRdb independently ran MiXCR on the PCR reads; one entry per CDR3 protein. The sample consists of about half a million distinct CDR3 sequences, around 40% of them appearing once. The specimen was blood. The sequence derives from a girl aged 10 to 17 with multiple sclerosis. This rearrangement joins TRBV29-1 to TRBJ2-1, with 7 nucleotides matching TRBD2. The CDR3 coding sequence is TGCAGCGTTGAAGTGCTAGCGGATAGCTCCTACAATGAGCAGTTCTTC. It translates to CSVEVLADSSYNEQFF.